This T cell receptor (beta chain) was sequenced during a study of shared clonotypes between healthy human individuals. Findings of the study overall: Across a handful of donors, naive CD4 shared 5% to 6%, naive CD8 more than 3%, memory CD4 about 2.5%, memory CD8 0.4% to 0.5%. Collection of samples was limited to blood; tissue repertoires likely differ. Some clonotypes were shared by all four sorted-subset donors, while others were not shared. The non-shared ones had lower generation probabilities than the shared ones.

Adults of Caucasian background living in Nashville, Tennessee made up all donors. On this clone itself: Its antigen remains unidentified. This same CDR3 is encoded by further DNA sequences in the sample.

The repertoire was sequenced with immunoSEQ multiplex PCR; TCRdb's copy has only in-frame clones and lacks some. The sample lists millions of clones, 95% occurring once. Trimming pared 0 bases from V and 6 bases from J, leaving 10 bases between. Germline assignment: CDR1 SGHRS and CDR2 YFSETQ. There are 13 residues in the CDR3. The sequenced sample was naive CD4+ T cells sorted from blood. Subset in this sample: CD45RA+ positively selected. The chain has TRBV5-1 and TRBJ2-7; D possibly uses TRBD1 or TRBD2 (6 bases each). The clonotype was recovered from a man aged 18 to 29 in good health. As DNA, the CDR3 is TGCGCCAGCAGCTTGGAGGGGGGCGGCGAGCAGTACTTC. Translated: CASSLEGGGEQYF.